The T cell receptor beta chain described here comes from a study of blood T cell repertoires in COVID-19. Across the study: PBMCs, B-cell-depleted T cells, or T cells were the source of the cDNA or gDNA that made up the material.

In the original analysis: Amplification of reference gene primers was used by the study to estimate nucleated cell counts. Generated by immunoSEQ multiplex PCR, the TCRdb table keeps only in-frame clones and is missing some. From that table come the V and J calls and clone size; the DNA was used to work out D and trimming. Of around 100,000 clones listed, around two thirds are singletons. The CDR3 contains 16 residues. Germline V gene sequence: CDR1 MDHEN, CDR2 SYDVKM. Trimming at V came to 2 bases and at J to 4 bases, leaving 5 bases not matched to a gene. Ten or more counts support this clone. The sequencing sample was made of peripheral blood. The chain is built from TRBV28 and TRBJ2-1, with 10 positions matching TRBD1. The receptor was isolated from an older man with COVID-19, enrolled during active disease. CDR3 sequence reads: CASSLLGQGGYNEQFF. The DNA of the CDR3 is TGTGCCAGCAGTTTACTCGGACAGGGGGGTTACAATGAGCAGTTCTTC.